Sequencing of this T cell receptor beta chain was carried out in a study of T cells after posttransplantation cyclophosphamide. CDR1 and CDR2 (germline): SEHNR, FQNEAQ (reference sequence). CDR3 length: 15 amino acids. V lost 6 bases and J lost 0, with 13 bases in between. Cells defined as naive were viable CD3+CD4+ or CD3+CD8+ and CCR7+CD45RA+CD45RO-CD95-CD27+CD28+. The assay was immunoSEQ multiplex PCR, and TCRdb's table has in-frame clones only and misses some. The table has around 20,000 clones, over 95% seen once. The genes are TRBV7-9 and TRBJ2-3; possibly TRBD2 for D (6 bases). The specimen sequenced was naive CD4+ T cells sorted from PBMCs. The receptor's source is a man aged 35 to 55 in good health, CMV-negative, and a related stem cell transplant donor. In DNA form, the CDR3 reads TGTGCCAGCAGACAAGGACTAACAAGCACAGATACGCAGTATTTT. Protein product: CASRQGLTSTDTQYF.